These T cell receptor beta chains were read from a single sample in a study of blood T cells in healthy people across ages. TCRdb itself ran the 5' RACE reads through MiXCR, one entry per CDR3 protein. The repertoire has some 690,000 distinct CDR3 sequences, about 20% of them found once; the top ten carry roughly a fifth. Sequencing was done on a sample of blood. The receptors here all came from a man between 65 and 80 years old in good health. Both conserved end residues are trimmed from each CDR3. Fields, in order: CDR3 protein, D gene, J gene, V gene. A D gene is named only where the DNA matches it firmly.

CDR3 protein: ASSIRVFQSGCT; D gene: .; J gene: TRBJ1-2; V gene: TRBV28
CDR3 protein: SASGTPTLFYGYT; D gene: .; J gene: TRBJ1-2; V gene: TRBV20-1
CDR3 protein: ASRVLGDNYEQY; D gene: .; J gene: TRBJ2-7; V gene: TRBV28
CDR3 protein: ASSERGALSYEQY; D gene: .; J gene: TRBJ2-7; V gene: TRBV10-2
CDR3 protein: ASSPFTPGQTNYGYT; D gene: .; J gene: TRBJ1-2; V gene: TRBV18
CDR3 protein: ASSPPDGLGKLF; D gene: .; J gene: TRBJ1-4; V gene: TRBV18
CDR3 protein: ASSFASGLSTDTQY; D gene: TRBD2; J gene: TRBJ2-3; V gene: TRBV7-3
CDR3 protein: ASSRGEVWQETQY; D gene: .; J gene: TRBJ2-5; V gene: TRBV14
CDR3 protein: ASSLARSGDTQY; D gene: .; J gene: TRBJ2-3; V gene: TRBV11-1
CDR3 protein: ASSLDGRGRNTEAF; D gene: TRBD1; J gene: TRBJ1-1; V gene: TRBV5-1
CDR3 protein: ASSLTLSGNTIY; D gene: .; J gene: TRBJ1-3; V gene: TRBV7-2
CDR3 protein: ASRGHLQETQY; D gene: .; J gene: TRBJ2-5; V gene: TRBV27
CDR3 protein: ASSPAGAHADTQY; D gene: .; J gene: TRBJ2-3; V gene: TRBV5-1
CDR3 protein: ASSHAGEQY; D gene: .; J gene: .; V gene: TRBV14
CDR3 protein: ASSHPRVGANEQF; D gene: .; J gene: TRBJ2-1; V gene: TRBV12-3/TRBV12-4
CDR3 protein: ASSLEGTGSGNTIY; D gene: .; J gene: TRBJ1-3; V gene: TRBV12-3/TRBV12-4
CDR3 protein: ASSDRGREAEEKLF; D gene: .; J gene: TRBJ1-4; V gene: TRBV6-1
CDR3 protein: ASSSTFLIWETEAF; D gene: .; J gene: TRBJ1-1; V gene: TRBV7-8
CDR3 protein: AISEPSGNRKNIQY; D gene: TRBD2; J gene: TRBJ2-4; V gene: TRBV10-3
CDR3 protein: SAIVRLGRHEQF; D gene: .; J gene: TRBJ2-1; V gene: TRBV20-1
CDR3 protein: ASSQDLTYGYT; D gene: .; J gene: TRBJ1-2; V gene: TRBV4-2
CDR3 protein: ASSWTSGGTTDTQY; D gene: TRBD2; J gene: TRBJ2-3; V gene: TRBV7-2
CDR3 protein: ASSSYGQGNTEAF; D gene: TRBD1; J gene: TRBJ1-1; V gene: TRBV5-1
CDR3 protein: ATGGLWATDTQY; D gene: .; J gene: TRBJ2-3; V gene: TRBV2
CDR3 protein: ASGPTSTDPGYETQY; D gene: .; J gene: TRBJ2-5; V gene: TRBV12-5
CDR3 protein: ASSLQVVRETQY; D gene: .; J gene: TRBJ2-5; V gene: TRBV5-1
CDR3 protein: AIRKDRGSTDTQY; D gene: TRBD1; J gene: TRBJ2-3; V gene: TRBV10-3
CDR3 protein: ASSLGRNYSNQPQH; D gene: .; J gene: TRBJ1-5; V gene: TRBV5-1
CDR3 protein: ASSGWGVETLY; D gene: .; J gene: TRBJ2-5; V gene: TRBV2
CDR3 protein: ASHSGLAADTQY; D gene: TRBD2; J gene: TRBJ2-3; V gene: TRBV27